The 16 T cell receptor beta chains listed next were all sequenced from one sample in a study of neurological immune-mediated disorders (dated by TCRdb to the late 2010s). Libraries were prepared through 5' RACE. These reads were obtained on an Illumina HiSeq 2500. TCRdb applied fastp at Q25 and MiXCR to the public reads, then kept only in-frame beta chains. Rows merge per CDR3 protein into single entries with the most common DNA and genes. The sample includes tens of thousands of distinct CDR3 sequences, with 5.5% to 6% observed a single time. The biggest ten clones account for around 2.1% of the sample. Sequenced material: CD4+ T cells from blood. The receptors shown here come from a woman aged 50 to 65 in good health.

This clonotype was observed a handful of times. This CDR3 is CASSTRGDSDLAKNIQYF. The CDR3 DNA reads as TGTGCCAGTAGTACCCGGGGGGATTCGGACCTAGCCAAAAACATTCAGTACTTC. V is TRBV19 and J is TRBJ2-4; TRBD2 matches at 7 bases. V shed 4 bases and J 0 bases; nucleotides not matched to a gene: 12. Germline CDR1 reads LNHDA; CDR2 reads SQIVND (reference sequence). This CDR3 comprises 18 residues.

This clonotype showed up many times. The chain employs TRBV15 and TRBJ2-2; 7 bases are a match to TRBD1. V shed 6 bases and J 1 base; nucleotides not matched to a gene: 8. The CDR3 has 16 residues. Per the germline V gene, CDR1 is LNHNV and CDR2 is YYDKDF (reference sequence). As DNA, the CDR3 is TGTGCCACCAGTCCTCAGGGGGAGAGGAACACCGGGGAGCTGTTTTTT. Protein product: CATSPQGERNTGELFF.

This clonotype was detected many times. The chain is built from TRBV28 and TRBJ1-1, with D hard to call. The CDR3 is 11 residues long. From germline, CDR1 is MDHEN and CDR2 SYDVKM. V lost 2 bases and J lost 5, with 3 bases in between. This CDR3 is CASSLGTEAFF. CDR3 nucleotide sequence: TGTGCCAGCAGTTTAGGTACTGAAGCTTTCTTT.

This clonotype was counted ten times or more. The chain couples TRBV20-1 to TRBJ1-5, with no clear D. The V end lost 5 bases, the J end lost 2 bases, and 10 bases lay between the germline ends. The CDR3 is 13 amino acids. Germline CDR1 is DFQATT and CDR2 is SNEGSKA (reference sequence). Written as DNA, the CDR3 is TGCAGTGCTCTCGGCGTGGGCAATCAGCCCCAGCATTTT. Protein sequence: CSALGVGNQPQHF.

The sample holds many counts of this clonotype. The chain uses TRBV7-2 and TRBJ2-5; maybe TRBD2 (6 bases). Trimming pared 7 bases from V and 2 bases from J, leaving 11 bases between. Germline-derived CDR1 and CDR2 are SGHTA and FQGNSA. The CDR3 sequence is 13 residues long. The CDR3 here is CASNRGIQETQYF. The CDR3, as DNA: TGTGCCAGCAACCGGGGGATACAAGAGACCCAGTACTTC.

This chain links TRBV20-1 with TRBJ1-2; D is unclear. Germline values: CDR1 DFQATT, CDR2 SNEGSKA (reference sequence). V was pared by 0 bases and J by 8 bases, with 7 bases between. The CDR3 is 11 amino acids. The CDR3 protein is CSAREGSGYTF. The CDR3 nucleotides are TGCAGTGCTAGAGAGGGAAGCGGCTACACCTTC.

This clonotype was detected ten times or more. The rearrangement links TRBV7-8 to TRBJ2-5; 9 bases agree with TRBD2. Germline values: CDR1 SGHVS, CDR2 FQNEAQ. With V trimmed by 0 bases and J by 4 bases, 15 bases remained unmatched. The CDR3 has 19 amino acids. CDR3 bases: TGTGCCAGCAGCTTAGCGTACGGGGCCAACCTAGCGGGAACAGAGACCCAGTACTTC. Protein: CASSLAYGANLAGTETQYF.

Many counts were recorded for this clonotype. The rearrangement uses TRBV6-2 or TRBV6-3 and TRBJ2-7; possible D gene TRBD1, 6 bases. Per the germline V gene, CDR1 is MNHEY and CDR2 is SVGEGT. The CDR3 covers 14 residues. The ends were cut back, 5 bases at V and 6 bases at J, with 17 bases in the middle. CDR3 in DNA: TGTGCCAGCAGTCAAACCCGTCAGGGGCTCGAGCAGTACTTC. Amino acid sequence: CASSQTRQGLEQYF.

This clonotype has a count of ten or more. J is TRBJ1-1 and V is TRBV7-3, with 10 positions matching TRBD1. The trim removed 0 bases at V and 7 bases at J, leaving 11 bases unmatched. The germline V gene has CDR1 SGHTA and CDR2 FQGTGA. This CDR3 has 17 residues. CDR3 nucleotide sequence: TGTGCCAGCAGCTTAACGTCGGGGACAGGGGTTAAGGGTGAAGCTTTCTTT. Translated, it gives CASSLTSGTGVKGEAFF.

This clonotype has a count of ten or more. The chain uses TRBV5-1 and TRBJ1-4; a weak D match, TRBD1 (5 bases). Trimming removed 4 bases at V and 0 bases at J, with 7 bases between. CDR3 length: 14 amino acids. CDR1 is SGHRS and CDR2 is YFSETQ in the germline V gene. The CDR3 reads CASSTGATNEKLFF. As DNA, the CDR3 is TGCGCCAGCAGCACAGGAGCAACTAATGAAAAACTGTTTTTT.

Ten or more counts support this clonotype. This sequence joins TRBV18 and TRBJ1-1; 10 nucleotides match TRBD1. Looked up from germline, CDR1 is KGHSH and CDR2 is LQKENI. V was pared by 3 bases and J by 8 bases, with 3 bases of the junction left unmatched. The CDR3 length is 13 residues. The CDR3 sequence is CASSPRDRGEAFF. Here the CDR3 DNA reads TGTGCCAGCTCACCCCGGGACAGGGGAGAAGCTTTCTTT.

The table lists this clonotype with many counts. V gene TRBV12-3 or TRBV12-4 combines with J gene TRBJ2-2; D not certain. The CDR3 has 14 residues. The V gene lost 5 bases and the J gene lost 1 base, with 8 bases spanning the gap. This chain's CDR3 is CASSRLGNTGELFF. CDR3 nucleotides: TGTGCCAGCAGTAGGTTGGGGAACACCGGGGAGCTGTTTTTT.

This clonotype has at least ten counts. The V and J genes are TRBV5-1 and TRBJ2-5; D unclear. The length of the CDR3 is 13 residues. CDR1 and CDR2 (germline): SGHRS, YFSETQ. V lost 0 bases and J lost 5, with 8 bases in between. The CDR3 here is CASSLGLEETQYF. DNA of the CDR3: TGCGCCAGCAGCTTGGGCCTTGAGGAGACCCAGTACTTC. The full variable domain, with the rest looked up from reference TRBV5-1 and TRBJ2-5, is KAGVTQTPRYLIKTRGQQVTLSCSPISGHRSVSWYQQTPGQGLQFLFEYFSETQRNKGNFPGRFSGRQFSNSRSEMNVSTLELGDSALYLCASSLGLEETQYFGPGTRLLVL.

This clonotype has only a few counts. The V gene is TRBV19, the J gene TRBJ1-5; D is possibly TRBD1 (6 bases). Germline V lookup: CDR1 LNHDA, CDR2 SQIVND (reference sequence). V dropped 10 bases and J dropped 6 bases, with 25 bases sitting between them. The CDR3 has 16 amino acids. This chain's CDR3 is CATDGTGSMGAQPQHF. CDR3 bases: TGTGCCACCGATGGAACAGGGTCCATGGGGGCTCAGCCCCAGCATTTT.

At least ten counts were recorded for this clonotype. This rearrangement joins TRBV3-1 to TRBJ2-3; no definite D call. V was trimmed by 3 bases and J by 2 bases, leaving 9 bases between them. CDR1 is LGHDT and CDR2 is YNNKEL in the germline V gene (reference sequence). The CDR3 is 14 amino acids. In DNA, the CDR3 is TGTGCCAGCAGCCAGCTTGTTGCCACAGATACGCAGTATTTT. It encodes CASSQLVATDTQYF.

This clonotype was observed at least ten times. This chain connects TRBV5-1 to TRBJ2-1; D ambiguous. CDR3 length equals 15 residues. The germline V gene has CDR1 SGHRS and CDR2 YFSETQ. V was shortened by 0 bases and J by 0 bases, with 7 bases between the two germline ends. CDR3 in DNA: TGCGCCAGCAGCTTGGAGCCTAACTCCTACAATGAGCAGTTCTTC. It is translated as CASSLEPNSYNEQFF.